This TCR beta chain was recovered during a study of blood T cell repertoires in COVID-19. Study in general: From the United States, Italy and Spain came samples of acute and convalescent COVID-19. The analysed material was cDNA or gDNA that came from T cells, B-cell-depleted T cells, or PBMCs.

As originally analysed: The authors estimated nucleated cell counts from reference gene primer amplification. Measured with immunoSEQ multiplex PCR; TCRdb has only the in-frame clones, and not every one. V, J and clone size reflect that table, while D and trimming were determined from the DNA. The sample shows under 60,000 clones, more than 85% of them seen only once. The V gene lost 6 bases and the J gene lost 4 bases, with 10 bases spanning the gap. CDR1 SNHLY and CDR2 FYNNEI come from the germline V gene. The CDR3 contains 13 residues. The sequenced material came from peripheral blood. This TCR was sampled from a man in his forties or fifties with active COVID-19. The chain joins TRBV2 to TRBJ1-3; D perhaps matches TRBD1 (5 bases). CDR3 residues: CASSAGGGNTIYF. The CDR3 DNA is TGTGCCAGCAGCGCCGGGGGGGGAAACACCATATATTTT.